This T cell receptor beta chain was found in a study of T cell repertoires in cytomegalovirus infection. Overall study: Recently identified HLA-C-restricted and well-studied HLA-B-restricted CMV epitopes were used. Matching HLA type and CMV infection were both indicated by public TCR beta signatures.

V lost 3 bases and J lost 6; bases outside the gene matches: 9. The CDR3 runs 16 residues. Germline V CDR1 and CDR2: SGDLS, YYNGEE. TCRdb redid the calling of the reads with MiXCR, one entry per CDR3 protein. Altogether 95,000 to 120,000 distinct CDR3 sequences are present, 30% to 35% being singletons, with the ten largest covering about 40%. With respect to this clonotype: Its specificity is unknown.

Study conclusions and caveats: Ex vivo responses were dominated by HLA-C-restricted CMV-specific TCR beta clonotypes.

This chain uses TRBV9 with TRBJ2-1, with 10 bases identical to TRBD2. The TCR was taken from a human donor in good health (CMV status not recorded). Some clones in this sample may be carry-over from other donors' samples. This sample comprised CD8+ T cells from cultured PBMCs, obtained from culture after CMV antigen stimulation. The CDR3 loop is CASSGESGGASNEQFF. The CDR3 DNA sequence: TGTGCCAGCAGCGGAGAGAGCGGGGGGGCCTCCAATGAGCAGTTCTTC.